The 21 T cell receptor beta chains below come from one sample, sequenced in a study of CD8+CD57+ T cells in acquired aplastic anemia. Sequenced patients had shown CD8+CD57+ cell expansion by flow cytometry. Profiles of TCR beta VDJ and CDR3 were generated from a genomic DNA template. MiXCR, run by TCRdb on the reads, gives a single entry per CDR3 protein. The sample carries about 270,000 distinct CDR3 sequences, 65% to 90% recorded once. Sequences were obtained from sorted CD4+, CD8+, or CD8+CD57+ T cells (not recorded which) from PBMCs. These TCRs come from a human donor with aplastic anemia.

J is TRBJ1-1 and V is TRBV9; D might be TRBD1 (6 bases). The V end was cut by 5 bases, the J end by 12 bases, with 26 bases between. Germline V gene lookup returns CDR1 SGDLS and CDR2 YYNGEE. The CDR3 contains 15 residues. CDR3: CASRDGGTDTQYSFF. In nucleotides, the CDR3 is TGTGCCAGCAGGGACGGGGGCACAGATACGCAGTATTCTTTCTTT.

This chain connects TRBV5-6 to TRBJ2-5, with D maybe TRBD1 (7 bases). The V and J ends lost 3 bases and 2 bases respectively, with 17 bases between them. Germline V lookup: CDR1 SGHDT, CDR2 YYEEEE. CDR3 length: 16 amino acids. CDR3 amino acids: CASSSAEGAVQETQYF. The DNA for the CDR3 is TGTGCCAGCAGCTCGGCGGAGGGGGCGGTACAAGAGACCCAGTACTTC.

The rearrangement joins TRBV9 to TRBJ2-7; D unclear. The V and J ends lost 2 bases and 1 base respectively, with 22 bases between them. This CDR3 is built from 18 residues. Germline CDR1 and CDR2: SGDLS and YYNGEE. CDR3 nucleotide sequence: TGTGCCAGCAGCGTTCGGTCAGACGGGCAAGCTCTTTCCTACGAGCAGTACGTC. As protein: CASSVRSDGQALSYEQYV.

The V gene is TRBV29-1, the J gene TRBJ2-7; either TRBD1 or TRBD2 may supply D (5 bases each). The germline CDR1 and CDR2 sequences are SQVTM and ANQGSEA. This CDR3 has 13 residues. With 7 bases removed from V and 4 bases from J, the gap between germline ends came to 17 bases. The CDR3, as DNA: TGCAGCGGCACAGAGGGGCCTAATTACGAGCAGTACGTC. This encodes CSGTEGPNYEQYV.

Concerning this clonotype itself: The DNA is omitted, as the CDR3 cannot be located on it reliably, and the CDR3 follows TCRdb's listing. This chain connects TRBV9 to TRBJ1-1. From germline, CDR1 is SGDLS and CDR2 YYNGEE. Counting both end residues, the CDR3 totals 15 amino acids. CDR3 protein: CASGVDVKIQYFAFF.

Concerning this clonotype itself: A single base separates this from a much larger clone, so it may be a read error. Without the conserved terminal phenylalanine or tryptophan, this CDR3 likely stems from a read error. It is unclear where the CDR3 begins or ends on the DNA, so no DNA is shown, and the CDR3 is as TCRdb lists it. The chain carries TRBV19 and TRBJ2-1; TRBD2 reflects the table's D call only, with no check against the DNA. Germline-derived CDR1 and CDR2 are LNHDA and SQIVND (reference sequence). The CDR3 numbers 16 amino acids, ends counted. CDR3 residues: CASSIASGTYNEQYFV.

The chain links TRBV4-2 to TRBJ1-5; 7 bases match TRBD1. The CDR3 loop spans 15 amino acids. Unmatched junction bases numbered 7, after V lost 2 bases and J lost 6 bases. The germline gives CDR1 LGHNA, CDR2 YNFKEQ. Here the CDR3 DNA reads TGTGCCAGCAGCCAAACCGACAGGGTCGGTCAGCCCCAGCATTTT. Encoded protein: CASSQTDRVGQPQHF.

This clonotype has a handful of counts. The CDR3 here is CASSLAGGTETQYF. The CDR3 DNA reads as TGTGCCAGCAGCTTAGCGGGTGGTACCGAGACGCAGTATTTT. The chain couples TRBV7-8 to TRBJ2-3, with D hard to call. Trimming took 0 bases from V and 9 from J, leaving 13 bases between them. The CDR3 is 14 residues long. CDR1 is SGHVS and CDR2 is FQNEAQ in the germline V gene.

This clonotype was detected only once. The V call is TRBV7-8, the J call TRBJ1-5; D remains unclear. CDR1 is SGHVS and CDR2 is FQNEAQ in the germline V gene. V lost 2 bases, J lost 16 bases, and 24 bases lay in between. The CDR3 is made up of 15 amino acids. The CDR3 DNA is TGTGCCAGCAGCTTATCGGGAGGACCCGATACGCAGTATCATTTT. Amino acids: CASSLSGGPDTQYHF.

This clonotype has only one observation. The chain employs TRBV11-1 and TRBJ2-3; D is uncertain. CDR1 is SGHAT, CDR2 FQDESV, per germline (reference sequence). The CDR3 spans 13 residues. V was pared by 8 bases and J by 3 bases, with 12 bases between. The CDR3 DNA follows: TGTGCCAGCGGGGTCTTGGCTACAGATACGCAGTATTTT. As protein: CASGVLATDTQYF. Combining the CDR3 with reference TRBV11-1 and TRBJ2-3 gives the whole variable domain EAEVAQSPRYKITEKSQAVAFWCDPISGHATLYWYRQILGQGPELLVQFQDESVVDDSQLPKDRFSAERLKGVDSTLKIQPAELGDSAMYLCASGVLATDTQYFGPGTRLTVL.

V gene TRBV19 combines with J gene TRBJ2-1; the match to TRBD2 covers 12 bases. Germline CDR1 and CDR2: LNHDA and SQIVND (reference sequence). J gave up 4 bases and V 6 bases, and 10 bases lay outside the gene matches. This CDR3 comprises 17 residues. CDR3 loop: CASSTVASGREYNEQFF. CDR3 coding DNA: TGTGCCAGTAGCACTGTGGCTAGCGGGAGGGAATACAATGAGCAGTTCTTC.

For this clonotype: Because it lacks the conserved phenylalanine or tryptophan at the end, this CDR3 is likely a read error. V and J are TRBV15 and TRBJ2-7, with D uncertain. This CDR3 spans 18 amino acids. Per the germline V gene, CDR1 is LNHNV and CDR2 is YYDKDF (reference sequence). CDR3 loop: CASSREPDEASLSFGQYA. The CDR3 DNA reads TGTGCCAGCAGCAGAGAGCCAGACGAGGCATCCCTTTCCTTCGGGCAGTACGCC.

Remarks on this clonotype: A junction boundary mismatches the germline segment, possibly from a read error. The J gene is TRBJ2-5, the V gene TRBV7-3; D may be TRBD2 (6 bases). Germline V lookup: CDR1 SGHTA, CDR2 FQGTGA. This CDR3 region has 12 residues. This CDR3 reads CASSWEDGNNEF. The DNA for the CDR3 is TGTGCCAGCAGTTGGGAGGATGGTAACAATGAGTTC.

A word on this clonotype: The junction differs from germline at one of its ends, possibly a read error. This rearrangement joins TRBV9 to TRBJ1-2; possibly TRBD1 for D (5 bases). This CDR3 comprises 16 residues. Germline V CDR1 and CDR2: SGDLS, YYNGEE. CDR3 residues: CSSSVGRDGPVYGYTF. CDR3 DNA sequence: TGTTCCAGCAGCGTGGGGAGGGACGGGCCCGTATATGGCTACACCTTC.

As concerns this clonotype: Its ends do not fully match the called genes, so a read error is possible. The V and J genes are TRBV7-2 and TRBJ1-6; D is unclear. The V gene's germline CDR1 is SGHTA and CDR2 FQGNSA. The CDR3 covers 14 residues. The CDR3 reads CASSLAGGPYPLYF. In DNA, the CDR3 is TGTGCCAGCAGCTTAGCGGGAGGTCCTTATCCCCTGTATTTT.

Only one count was recorded for this clonotype. The genes are TRBV20-1 and TRBJ2-1; D perhaps matches TRBD1 (6 bases). With 5 bases removed from V and 7 bases from J, the gap between germline ends came to 12 bases. The CDR3 consists of 12 residues. The germline gives CDR1 DFQATT, CDR2 SNEGSKA (reference sequence). The CDR3: CSAAPQGNEQFF. The CDR3, as DNA: TGCAGTGCTGCCCCTCAGGGGAATGAGCAGTTCTTC.

The rearrangement joins TRBV5-1 to TRBJ1-5, with no clear D. The V gene's germline CDR1 is SGHRS and CDR2 YFSETQ. V dropped 4 bases and J dropped 8 bases, with 13 bases sitting between them. The CDR3 is 13 amino acids. The CDR3 loop reads CASSHATTEPQHF. CDR3 coding DNA: TGCGCCAGCAGCCATGCAACCACTGAGCCCCAGCATTTT.

This chain links TRBV19 with TRBJ2-7; D not resolved. This CDR3 has 13 residues. The V end lost 2 bases, the J end lost 3 bases, and 8 bases lay between the germline ends. In germline, CDR1 is LNHDA, CDR2 SQIVND (reference sequence). The CDR3 DNA follows: TGTGCCAGTAGTATACGGCAGAACTACGAGCAGTACGTC. Protein product: CASSIRQNYEQYV.

This clonotype showed up just a few times. V gene TRBV7-8 combines with J gene TRBJ2-1; TRBD2 matches 9 bases. V gave up 7 bases and J gave up 5 bases; unmatched junction bases: 6. The CDR3 runs 14 residues. CDR1 and CDR2 from the germline V gene are SGHVS and FQNEAQ. As DNA, the CDR3 is TGTGCCAGCACCCGGGGACTAGCCCACAATGAGCAGTTCTTC. It encodes CASTRGLAHNEQFF.

V usage is TRBV6-5 and J usage is TRBJ2-7; a weak D match, TRBD1 (7 bases). Germline V gene sequence: CDR1 MNHEY, CDR2 SVGAGI. The CDR3 runs to 11 residues. The germline V and J ends were trimmed by 6 bases and 6 bases, with 9 bases remaining between them. The CDR3 region has the DNA TGTGCCAGCAGCCAGGGGGGCGAGCAGTACGTC. It is translated as CASSQGGEQYV.

With regard to this clonotype: Mismatch with germline at one junction end may stem from a read error. The CDR3 sequence is CANSDWGLDYGYTF. In DNA form, the CDR3 reads TGTGCCAACAGTGACTGGGGCTTGGACTATGGCTACACCTTC. The chain recombines TRBV6-1 with TRBJ1-2; D might be TRBD1 (5 bases). This CDR3 comprises 14 residues. In germline, CDR1 is MNHNS, CDR2 SASEGT.